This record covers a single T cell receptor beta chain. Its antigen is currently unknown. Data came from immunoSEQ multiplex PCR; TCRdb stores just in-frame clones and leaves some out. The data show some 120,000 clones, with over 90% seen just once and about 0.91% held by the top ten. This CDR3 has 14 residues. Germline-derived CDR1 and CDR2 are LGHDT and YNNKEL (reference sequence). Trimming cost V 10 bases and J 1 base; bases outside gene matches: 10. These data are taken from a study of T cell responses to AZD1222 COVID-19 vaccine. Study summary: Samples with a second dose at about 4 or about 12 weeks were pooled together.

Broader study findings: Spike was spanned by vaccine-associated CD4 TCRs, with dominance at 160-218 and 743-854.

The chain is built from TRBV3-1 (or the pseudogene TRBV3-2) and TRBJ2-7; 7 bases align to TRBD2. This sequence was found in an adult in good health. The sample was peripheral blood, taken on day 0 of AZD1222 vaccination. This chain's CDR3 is CATREAGSSYEQYF. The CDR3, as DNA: TGTGCCACCAGAGAAGCGGGGAGTTCCTACGAGCAGTACTTC.